This T cell receptor (beta chain) was observed in a study of blood T cell repertoires in COVID-19. The overall study: Samples came from the United States, Italy and Spain, spanning acute and convalescent COVID-19. The analysed material was cDNA or gDNA that came from T cells, B-cell-depleted T cells, or PBMCs.

The CDR3 covers 16 residues. The germline gives CDR1 SGHVS, CDR2 FQNEAQ. V lost 5 bases to trimming and J lost 2 bases, with 16 bases between them. Methods used by the authors: For nucleated cells, counts were estimated from reference gene primer amplification. Profiling relied on immunoSEQ multiplex PCR, and the TCRdb table lists in-frame clones only, not all of them. The V and J calls and the clone size are those of that table, but D and trimming were determined from the DNA. The repertoire holds about 210,000 clones, with 75% to 90% as singletons. The sequencing input was peripheral blood. The clonotype comes from a woman between 40 and 50 years old with acute or convalescent COVID-19. The rearrangement joins TRBV7-8 to TRBJ1-5; D unclear. CDR3 coding DNA: TGTGCCAGCAGCCACCTAGAGCGAGGAGGCAATCAGCCCCAGCATTTT. This codes for CASSHLERGGNQPQHF.